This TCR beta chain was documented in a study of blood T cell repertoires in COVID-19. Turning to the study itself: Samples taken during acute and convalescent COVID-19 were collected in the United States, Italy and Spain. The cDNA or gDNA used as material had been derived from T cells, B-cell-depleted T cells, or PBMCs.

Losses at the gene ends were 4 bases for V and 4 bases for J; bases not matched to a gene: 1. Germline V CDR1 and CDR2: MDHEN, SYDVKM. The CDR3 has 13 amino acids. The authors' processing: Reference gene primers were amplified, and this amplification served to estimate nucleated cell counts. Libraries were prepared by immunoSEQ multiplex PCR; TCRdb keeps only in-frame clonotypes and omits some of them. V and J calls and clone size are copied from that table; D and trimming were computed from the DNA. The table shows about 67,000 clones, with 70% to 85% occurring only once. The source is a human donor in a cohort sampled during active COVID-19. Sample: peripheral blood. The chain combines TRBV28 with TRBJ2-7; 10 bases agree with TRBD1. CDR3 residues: CASSSGQGYEQYF. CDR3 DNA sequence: TGTGCCAGCAGTTCGGGACAGGGGTACGAGCAGTACTTC.